This TCR beta chain comes out of a study of T cell changes during pregnancy in multiple sclerosis. CDR1 is SGHTA and CDR2 is FQGTGA in the germline V gene. This CDR3 has 16 amino acids. The V gene end was trimmed by 6 bases and the J gene end by 8 bases; junction bases not matched to a gene: 16. Data came from immunoSEQ multiplex PCR; TCRdb stores just in-frame clones and leaves some out. The repertoire holds fewer than 40,000 clones, with about nine tenths as singletons. This clonotype was sampled from a female donor in good health, enrolled as a control in a pregnancy study. This rearrangement joins TRBV7-3 to TRBJ2-1; 7 bases line up with TRBD1. The source was CD4+ T cells from peripheral blood mononuclear cells, collected in the first trimester of pregnancy. CDR3 loop: CASSIQGRLGRDEQFF. The CDR3, as DNA: TGTGCCAGCAGTATACAGGGGCGGCTAGGTAGGGATGAGCAGTTCTTC.